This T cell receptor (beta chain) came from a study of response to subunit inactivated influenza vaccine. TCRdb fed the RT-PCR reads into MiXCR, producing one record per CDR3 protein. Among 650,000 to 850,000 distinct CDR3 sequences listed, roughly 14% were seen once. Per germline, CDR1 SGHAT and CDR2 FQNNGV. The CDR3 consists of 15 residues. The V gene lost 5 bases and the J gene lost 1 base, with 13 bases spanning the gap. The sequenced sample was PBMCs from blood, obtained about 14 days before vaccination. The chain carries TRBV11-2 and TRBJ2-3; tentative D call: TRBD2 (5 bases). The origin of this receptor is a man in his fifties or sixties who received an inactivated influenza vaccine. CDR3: CASSPATIGTDTQYF. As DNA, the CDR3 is TGTGCCAGCAGCCCCGCGACTATCGGCACAGATACGCAGTATTTT. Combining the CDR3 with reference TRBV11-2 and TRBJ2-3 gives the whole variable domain EAGVAQSPRYKIIEKRQSVAFWCNPISGHATLYWYQQILGQGPKLLIQFQNNGVVDDSQLPKDRFSAERLKGVDSTLKIQPAKLEDSAVYLCASSPATIGTDTQYFGPGTRLTVL.